This T cell receptor beta chain was documented in a study of long-term antiretroviral therapy in people with HIV. Findings of the study overall: Versus controls, repertoires in people with HIV had narrower CDR3 length ranges.

In the case of this clone: Its specificity is unknown.

Samples held 1-10 million cryopreserved PBMC before DNA extraction. Run at survey level, the immunoSEQ assay was version v3.0. Sequencing used immunoSEQ multiplex PCR; TCRdb keeps in-frame clones, though not all of them. Here the sample spans tens of thousands of clones, more than 75% being singletons. This TCR was sampled from a woman in her 30s with HIV. The sequencing used unsorted PBMCs, collected roughly 2.9 years before starting antiretroviral therapy.

CDR3 sequence reads: CASSIGRITNYGYTF. CDR3 nucleotide sequence: TGTGCCAGTAGTATCGGCAGGATCACAAACTATGGCTACACCTTC. This sequence joins TRBV19 and TRBJ1-2, with D hard to call. Trimming took off 3 bases at V and 2 bases at J, with 13 bases between the two ends. CDR1 and CDR2 from the germline V gene are LNHDA and SQIVND (reference sequence). This CDR3 has 15 amino acids.